This T cell receptor beta chain was identified during a study of T-cell memory formation after mild COVID-19. Study background: Across donors, TCR clusters were largely donor specific.

In the case of this clonotype: Its matching antigen is unknown.

TCRdb used MiXCR to reprocess the 5' RACE reads, holding one entry per CDR3 protein. This table holds roughly 550,000 distinct CDR3 sequences, approximately 20% found once. Study-level results: Day 15 to 85 contracting clones showed balanced CD4/CD8; day 15 to 37 expanders favored CD4+. Researchers report contracting CD4+ clones mostly in CM and EM, with CD8+ clones in EMRA. Memory cells collected pre-infection included some clones that later responded, suggesting cross-reactive memory joined.

Input material: PBMCs or a T cell subset sorted from them (not recorded which). This sequence originates from an adult woman who had mild COVID-19 (a few samples of this study predate the infection). Cell type and time point are not known.

The CDR3 bases are TGCGCCAGCAGCCAGTGGACCGGGACAGGGGGCATCTACGAGCAGTACTTC. Amino acids: CASSQWTGTGGIYEQYF. The chain uses TRBV4-1 and TRBJ2-7; 12 nucleotides line up with TRBD1. V dropped 3 bases and J dropped 3; count of bases not matched to a gene: 9. The CDR3 contains 17 residues. The V gene's germline CDR1 is MGHRA and CDR2 YSYEKL.